Following are 10 T cell receptor beta chains from one sample sequenced in a study of shared T cell receptors in the human thymus. Produced via immunoSEQ multiplex PCR; TCRdb's table is partial and in-frame only. The sample records roughly 68,000 clones, more than 90% being singletons. The sample consisted of thymocytes. These receptors all stem from a human donor.

The chain employs TRBV5-6 and TRBJ2-7, with D perhaps matching TRBD1 or TRBD2 (6 bases each). The germline V gene has CDR1 SGHDT and CDR2 YYEEEE. V lost 0 bases, J lost 3 bases, and 19 bases lay in between. The CDR3 is made up of 17 amino acids. CDR3 nucleotides: TGTGCCAGCAGCTTGGGGGTCGGGGGCTCGACGAGCTACGAGCAGTACTTC. This encodes CASSLGVGGSTSYEQYF.

V is TRBV10-3 and J is TRBJ1-2, with D unclear. This CDR3 is 13 amino acids long. Looked up from germline, CDR1 is ENHRY and CDR2 is SYGVKD. Trimming stripped 11 bases from V and 5 bases from J, with 18 bases between. CDR3 sequence reads: CAAVARTDYGYTF. The CDR3 bases are TGTGCCGCCGTCGCGCGAACCGATTATGGCTACACCTTC.

The chain has TRBV5-4 and TRBJ1-5, with 8 bases that match TRBD1. V was clipped by 4 bases and J by 0 bases; unmatched bases: 12. The CDR3 is 18 amino acids. Germline-derived CDR1 and CDR2 are SGHNT and YYREEE (reference sequence). The CDR3 nucleotides are TGTGCCAGCAGCCGTTATCCCTTGACAGGGGATAGCAATCAGCCCCAGCATTTT. Translated, it gives CASSRYPLTGDSNQPQHF.

The chain carries TRBV7-2 and TRBJ2-1; possible D gene TRBD2, 5 bases. CDR1 is SGHTA, CDR2 FQGNSA, per germline. This CDR3 has 12 residues. The ends were cut back, 2 bases at V and 15 bases at J, with 14 bases in the middle. CDR3 in DNA: TGTGCCAGCAGCTTAAGGATCGAGGGCGGGTTCTTC. The encoded protein is CASSLRIEGGFF.

The rearrangement joins TRBV5-1 to TRBJ2-7, with D hard to call. This CDR3 has 11 amino acids. The germline CDR1 and CDR2 sequences are SGHRS and YFSETQ. V was cut by 0 bases and J by 12 bases, with 10 bases left in between. This chain's CDR3 is CASSLGDSWYF. In DNA, the CDR3 is TGCGCCAGCAGCTTGGGGGATAGTTGGTACTTC.

The V gene is TRBV27, the J gene TRBJ2-1; D is possibly TRBD2 (5 bases). V was pared by 6 bases and J by 7 bases, with 19 bases between. The CDR3 runs to 15 residues. The germline V gene has CDR1 MNHEY and CDR2 SMNVEV (reference sequence). CDR3 residues: CASRSGAGLGNEQFF. CDR3 nucleotides: TGTGCCAGCAGATCGGGTGCGGGTTTAGGGAATGAGCAGTTCTTC.

This chain joins TRBV15 and TRBJ2-3, with 10 bases fitting TRBD2. Germline lookup yields CDR1 LNHNV and CDR2 YYDKDF (reference sequence). Trimming at V came to 4 bases and at J to 1 base, leaving 11 bases not matched to a gene. This CDR3 contains 18 residues. Written as DNA, the CDR3 is TGTGCCACCAGCAATAGACCCCCCGGACTAGCGGGCACAGATACGCAGTATTTT. Its translation is CATSNRPPGLAGTDTQYF. Filled out from reference TRBV15 and TRBJ2-3, the complete variable domain reads DAMVIQNPRYQVTQFGKPVTLSCSQTLNHNVMYWYQQKSSQAPKLLFHYYDKDFNNEADTPDNFQSRRPNTSFCFLDIRSPGLGDTAMYLCATSNRPPGLAGTDTQYFGPGTRLTVL.

The chain combines TRBV6-5 with TRBJ2-1, with a weak D call TRBD1 (6 bases). CDR3 length: 13 residues. V lost 0 bases and J lost 9, with 9 bases in between. The V gene's germline CDR1 is MNHEY and CDR2 SVGAGI. CDR3 protein: CASSYSGGGEQFF. In DNA form, the CDR3 reads TGTGCCAGCAGTTACTCAGGGGGTGGTGAGCAGTTCTTC.

The genes are TRBV30 and TRBJ1-5; D remains unclear. This CDR3 region has 15 residues. CDR1 is GTSNPN, CDR2 SVGIG, per germline (reference sequence). Trimming took off 5 bases at V and 11 bases at J, with 25 bases between the two ends. This chain's CDR3 is CAWDTGQAPTLAQHF. CDR3 nucleotides: TGTGCCTGGGACACCGGCCAGGCCCCTACCTTGGCCCAGCATTTT.

This clone was recorded once. The V and J genes are TRBV6-5 and TRBJ2-3, with TRBD1 matching 7 bases. Trimming at V came to 5 bases and at J to 2 bases, leaving 7 bases not matched to a gene. The CDR3 sequence is 15 residues long. Looked up from germline, CDR1 is MNHEY and CDR2 is SVGAGI. The CDR3 region is CASSRRDSNTDTQYF. CDR3 coding DNA: TGTGCCAGCAGTCGAAGGGACAGTAACACAGATACGCAGTATTTT.